These T cell receptor beta chains were read from a single sample in a study of beta chain features in type 1 diabetes. Assay: immunoSEQ multiplex PCR; the TCRdb copy retains only in-frame clones and omits some. The table lists 350,000 to 400,000 clones, about 16% of them singletons. Material: naive CD4+ T cells from blood. All receptors derive from a young woman in good health. Each CDR3 is given with its conserved first and last residue. Fields, in order: clone size, J gene, D gene, V gene, CDR3 DNA, CDR3 protein. The D gene is left open where the match is weak. Expanded clones get a size class; other rows say once, few or many, or leave the size out.

>few|TRBJ2-6|-|TRBV27
TGTGCCAGCAGTATCGTCCGCTCTGGGGCCAACGTCCTGACTTTC
CASSIVRSGANVLTF
>few|TRBJ2-5|TRBD2|TRBV7-9
TGTGCCAGCAGCTTTCTACGGACTAGCGGGAGGGCGGAGGAGACCCAGTACTTC
CASSFLRTSGRAEETQYF
>-|TRBJ2-2|-|TRBV15
TGTGCCACCAGCAGAGAAATTCGGGTCACCGGGGAGCTGTTTTTT
CATSREIRVTGELFF
>few|TRBJ2-5|TRBD1|TRBV29-1
TGCAGCGTTGAGGTTAGACAGGGCACTTGGGAGACCCAGTACTTC
CSVEVRQGTWETQYF
>few|TRBJ2-1|TRBD2|TRBV7-9
TGTGCCAGCAGCTTGGCTAGCGGGAGGGATGAGCAGTTCTTC
CASSLASGRDEQFF
>few|TRBJ1-1|TRBD1|TRBV6-6
TGTGCCAGCAGTTACACGGGACAGGGAAGAACTGAAGCTTTCTTT
CASSYTGQGRTEAFF
>-|TRBJ2-6|-|TRBV6-4
TGTGCCAGCAGTTTGGAGGGTTCTGGGGCCAACGTCCTGACTTTC
CASSLEGSGANVLTF
>few|TRBJ2-5|TRBD1|TRBV11-1
TGTGCCAGCAGCTCCGCCTGGACAGGTGGCCAAGAGACCCAGTACTTC
CASSSAWTGGQETQYF
>few|TRBJ1-5|TRBD1|TRBV30
TGTGCCTGGGGGGACAGATCACACCAGCCCCAGCATTTT
CAWGDRSHQPQHF
>few|TRBJ2-7|TRBD1|TRBV30
TGTGCCTGCCAGGGACAGGGGGACTACGAGCAGTACTTC
CACQGQGDYEQYF
>-|TRBJ1-1|-|TRBV25-1
TGTGCCAGCAGTGAACAGGGGTGGAGCACTGAAGCTTTCTTT
CASSEQGWSTEAFF
>-|TRBJ2-3|-|TRBV7-6
TGTGCCAGCAGCCCTCGCACAGATACGCAGTATTTT
CASSPRTDTQYF
>-|TRBJ2-1|TRBD2|TRBV10-3
TGTGCCATCAGTTTAGGGACTAGCGGCAATGAGCAGTTCTTC
CAISLGTSGNEQFF
>few|TRBJ1-1|-|TRBV2
TGTGCCAGCAGACCGACAGTTGTCACTGAAGCTTTCTTT
CASRPTVVTEAFF
>few|TRBJ2-7|-|TRBV27
TGTGCCAGCAGTGGGGTGGGAGCGCTGAGCTCCTACGAGCAGTACTTC
CASSGVGALSSYEQYF
>-|TRBJ2-5|TRBD2|TRBV2
TGTGCCAGCAGTGACCTGGGACTAGCGGGGCACTTC
CASSDLGLAGHF
>few|TRBJ2-1|-|TRBV7-2
TGTGCCAGCAGCCCCCACCGAATAGCGGTGAACCATGAGCAGTTCTTC
CASSPHRIAVNHEQFF
>-|TRBJ2-7|-|TRBV6-6
TGTGCCAGCAGTTACGGTCTGGGGAGCGAGCAGTACTTC
CASSYGLGSEQYF
>-|TRBJ2-5|TRBD1|TRBV20-1
TGCAGTGCTCGAGGGGGCCAGACCCAGTACTTC
CSARGGQTQYF
>few|TRBJ2-2|TRBD1|TRBV30
TGTGCCTGGAGCCTGACAGGGGCCACCGGGGAGCTGTTTTTT
CAWSLTGATGELFF
>few|TRBJ2-3|TRBD2|TRBV28
TGTGCCAGCAGTCCCTGGGGTAGCGGGACCCCAGATACGCAGTATTTT
CASSPWGSGTPDTQYF
>-|TRBJ1-2|-|TRBV7-2
TGTGCCAGCAGTACCCCGGGGAAGTATGGCTACACCTTC
CASSTPGKYGYTF
>few|TRBJ2-5|TRBD2|TRBV11-2
TGTGCCAGCAGCTGGGGGGGTAGGTGGGTAGAGACCCAGTACTTC
CASSWGGRWVETQYF
>few|TRBJ2-7|TRBD2|TRBV29-1
TGCAGCGCCCGTACTAGCGGGAGCTCCTACGAGCAGTACTTC
CSARTSGSSYEQYF
>-|TRBJ1-2|TRBD1|TRBV28
TGTGCCAGCTGCAGGGGGCTGGACTATGGCTACACCTTC
CASCRGLDYGYTF
>few|TRBJ2-1|TRBD2|TRBV2
TGTGCCAGCGGCCGGGGACTAGCGGACAATGAGCAGTTCTTC
CASGRGLADNEQFF
>-|TRBJ2-2|-|TRBV6-6
TGTGCCAGCTTATACGGGGGGAACACCGGGGAGCTGTTTTTT
CASLYGGNTGELFF
>-|TRBJ2-1|-|TRBV13
TGTGCCAGCAGCTTAAAGTTTAGCTCCTACAATGAGCAGTTCTTC
CASSLKFSSYNEQFF
>-|TRBJ1-4|TRBD1|TRBV29-1
TGCAGCGTCCAGACAGGGTTTAAGGAAAAACTGTTTTTT
CSVQTGFKEKLFF